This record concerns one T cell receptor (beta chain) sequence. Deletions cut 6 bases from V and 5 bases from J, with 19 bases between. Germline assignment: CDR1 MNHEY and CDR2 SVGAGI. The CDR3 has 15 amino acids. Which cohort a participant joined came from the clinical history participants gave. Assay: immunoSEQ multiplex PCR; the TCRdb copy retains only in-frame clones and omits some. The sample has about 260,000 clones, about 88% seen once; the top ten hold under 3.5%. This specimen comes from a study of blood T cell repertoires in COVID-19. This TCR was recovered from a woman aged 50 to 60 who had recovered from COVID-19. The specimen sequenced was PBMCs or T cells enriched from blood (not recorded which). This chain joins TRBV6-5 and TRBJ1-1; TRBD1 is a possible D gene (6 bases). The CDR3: CASSNRGGQGTEAFF. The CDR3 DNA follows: TGTGCCAGCAGCAACCGGGGGGGCCAGGGTACTGAAGCTTTCTTT.